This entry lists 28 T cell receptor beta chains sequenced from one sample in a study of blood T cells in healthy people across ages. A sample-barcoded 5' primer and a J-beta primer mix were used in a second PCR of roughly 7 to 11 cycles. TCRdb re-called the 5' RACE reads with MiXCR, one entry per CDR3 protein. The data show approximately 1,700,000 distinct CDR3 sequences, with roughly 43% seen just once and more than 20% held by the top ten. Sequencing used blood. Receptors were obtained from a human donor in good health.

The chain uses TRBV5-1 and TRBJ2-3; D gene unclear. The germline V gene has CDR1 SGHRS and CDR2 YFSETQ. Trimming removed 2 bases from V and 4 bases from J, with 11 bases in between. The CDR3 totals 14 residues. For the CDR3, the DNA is TGCGCCAGCAGCTTACGGGCTAGTTCAGATACGCAGTATTTT. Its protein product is CASSLRASSDTQYF.

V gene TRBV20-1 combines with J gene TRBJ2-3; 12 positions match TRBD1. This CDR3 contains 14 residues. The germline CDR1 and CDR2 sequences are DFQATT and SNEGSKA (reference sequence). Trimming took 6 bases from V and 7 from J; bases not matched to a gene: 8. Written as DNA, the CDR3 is TGCAGTGCCCTCCCGGGACAGGGGGCGAATACGCAGTATTTT. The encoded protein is CSALPGQGANTQYF.

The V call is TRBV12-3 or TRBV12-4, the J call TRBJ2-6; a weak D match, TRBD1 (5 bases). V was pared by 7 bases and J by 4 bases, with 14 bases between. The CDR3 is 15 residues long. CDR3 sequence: CASNLLRQGANVLTF. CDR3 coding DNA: TGTGCCAGCAACCTATTACGACAGGGGGCCAACGTCCTGACTTTC.

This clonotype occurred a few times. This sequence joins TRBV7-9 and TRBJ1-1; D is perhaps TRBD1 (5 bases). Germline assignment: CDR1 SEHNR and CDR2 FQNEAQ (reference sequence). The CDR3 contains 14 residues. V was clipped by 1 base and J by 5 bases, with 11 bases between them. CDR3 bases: TGTGCCAGCAGCTTAGGGTCGGGGGAGACTGAAGCTTTCTTT. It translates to CASSLGSGETEAFF.

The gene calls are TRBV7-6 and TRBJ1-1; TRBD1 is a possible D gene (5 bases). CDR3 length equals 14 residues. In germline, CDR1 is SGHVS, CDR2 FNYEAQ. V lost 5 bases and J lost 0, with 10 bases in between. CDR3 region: CASSPEGMNTEAFF. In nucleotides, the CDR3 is TGTGCCAGCAGCCCAGAGGGGATGAACACTGAAGCTTTCTTT.

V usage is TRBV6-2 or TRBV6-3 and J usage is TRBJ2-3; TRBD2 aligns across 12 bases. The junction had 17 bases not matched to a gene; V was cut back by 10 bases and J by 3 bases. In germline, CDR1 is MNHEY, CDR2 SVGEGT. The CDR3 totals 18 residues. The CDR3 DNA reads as TGTGCCACCCGACTGCTAGCGGGGGGGCCGGTGGGGACAGATACGCAGTATTTT. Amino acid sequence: CATRLLAGGPVGTDTQYF.

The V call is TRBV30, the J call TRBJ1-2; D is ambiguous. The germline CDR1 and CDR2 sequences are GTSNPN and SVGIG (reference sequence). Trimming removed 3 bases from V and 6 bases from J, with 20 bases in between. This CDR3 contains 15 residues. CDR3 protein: CAWSRRKGLYHGYTF. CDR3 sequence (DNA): TGTGCCTGGAGCCGACGAAAAGGTCTATATCATGGCTACACCTTC.

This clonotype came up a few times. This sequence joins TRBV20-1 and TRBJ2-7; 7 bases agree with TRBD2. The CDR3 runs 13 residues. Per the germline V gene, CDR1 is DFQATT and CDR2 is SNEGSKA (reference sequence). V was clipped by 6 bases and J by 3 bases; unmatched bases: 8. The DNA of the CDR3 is TGCAGTGCCAGAAGACTAGCTATCTACGAGCAGTACTTC. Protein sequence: CSARRLAIYEQYF.

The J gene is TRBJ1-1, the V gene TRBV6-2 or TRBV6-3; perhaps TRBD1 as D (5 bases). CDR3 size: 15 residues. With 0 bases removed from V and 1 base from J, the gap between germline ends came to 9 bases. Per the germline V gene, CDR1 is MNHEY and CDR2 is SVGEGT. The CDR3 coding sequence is TGTGCCAGCAGTTACTCGTCAGGGCCGAACACTGAAGCTTTCTTT. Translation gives CASSYSSGPNTEAFF.

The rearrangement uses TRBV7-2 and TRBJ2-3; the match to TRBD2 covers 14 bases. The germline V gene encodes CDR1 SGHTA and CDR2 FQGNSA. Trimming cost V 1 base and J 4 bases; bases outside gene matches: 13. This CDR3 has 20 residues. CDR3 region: CASSLVRLATSGGAADTQYF. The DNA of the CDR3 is TGTGCCAGCAGCTTAGTACGTCTAGCGACTAGCGGGGGGGCTGCAGATACGCAGTATTTT.

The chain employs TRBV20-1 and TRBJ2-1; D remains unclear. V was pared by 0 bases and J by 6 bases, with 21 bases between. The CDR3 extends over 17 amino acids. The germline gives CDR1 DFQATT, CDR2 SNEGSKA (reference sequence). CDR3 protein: CSARDNRRIGLGNEQFF. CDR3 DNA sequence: TGCAGTGCTAGAGATAATAGACGAATCGGGCTTGGCAATGAGCAGTTCTTC.

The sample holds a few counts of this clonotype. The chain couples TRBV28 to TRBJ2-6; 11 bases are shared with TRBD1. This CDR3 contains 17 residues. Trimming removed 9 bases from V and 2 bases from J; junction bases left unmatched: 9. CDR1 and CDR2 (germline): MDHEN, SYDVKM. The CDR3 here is CASIGWTGGPGANVLTF. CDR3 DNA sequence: TGTGCCAGTATCGGATGGACAGGGGGCCCTGGGGCCAACGTCCTGACTTTC.

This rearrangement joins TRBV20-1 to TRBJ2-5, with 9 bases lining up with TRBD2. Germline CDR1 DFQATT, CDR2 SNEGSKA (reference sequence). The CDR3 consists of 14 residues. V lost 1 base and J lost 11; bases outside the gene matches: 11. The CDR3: CSARARTSENEQYF. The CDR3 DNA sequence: TGCAGTGCTAGAGCTCGGACTAGCGAGAATGAGCAGTACTTC.

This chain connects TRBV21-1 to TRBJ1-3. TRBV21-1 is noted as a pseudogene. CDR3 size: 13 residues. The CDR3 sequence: CASSKEVRNTIYF. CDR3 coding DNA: TGTGCCAGCAGCAAAGAAGTGCGAAACACCATATATTTT.

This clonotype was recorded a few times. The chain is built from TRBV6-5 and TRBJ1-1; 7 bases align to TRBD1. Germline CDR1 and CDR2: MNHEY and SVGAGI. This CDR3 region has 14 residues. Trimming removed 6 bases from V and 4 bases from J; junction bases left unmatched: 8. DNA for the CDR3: TGTGCCAGCAGAGACAGGGCCCCGGGCACTGAAGCTTTCTTT. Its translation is CASRDRAPGTEAFF.

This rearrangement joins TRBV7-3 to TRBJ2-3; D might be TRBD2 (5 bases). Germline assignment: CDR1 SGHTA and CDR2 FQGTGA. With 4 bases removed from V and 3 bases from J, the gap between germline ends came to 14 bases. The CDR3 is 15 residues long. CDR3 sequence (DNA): TGTGCCAGCAGCTACGAGGCTAGCTCTACAGATACGCAGTATTTT. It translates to CASSYEASSTDTQYF.

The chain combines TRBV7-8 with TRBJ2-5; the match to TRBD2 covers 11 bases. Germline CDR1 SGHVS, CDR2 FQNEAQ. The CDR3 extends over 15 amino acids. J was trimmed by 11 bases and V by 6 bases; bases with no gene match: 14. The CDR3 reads CASRISGGAAREQYF. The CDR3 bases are TGTGCCAGCAGAATTAGCGGGGGGGCGGCGCGAGAGCAGTACTTC. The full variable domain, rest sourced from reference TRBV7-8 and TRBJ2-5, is GAGVSQSPRYKVAKRGQDVALRCDPISGHVSLFWYQQALGQGPEFLTYFQNEAQLDKSGLPSDRFFAERPEGSVSTLKIQRTQQEDSAVYLCASRISGGAAREQYFGPGTRLLVL.

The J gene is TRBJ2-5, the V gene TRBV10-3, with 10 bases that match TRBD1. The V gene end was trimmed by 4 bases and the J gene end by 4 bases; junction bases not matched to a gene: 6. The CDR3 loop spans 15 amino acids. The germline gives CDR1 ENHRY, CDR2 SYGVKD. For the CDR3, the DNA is TGTGCCATCAGTGGTGGGACAGGGGCGTCAGAGACCCAGTACTTC. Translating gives CAISGGTGASETQYF.

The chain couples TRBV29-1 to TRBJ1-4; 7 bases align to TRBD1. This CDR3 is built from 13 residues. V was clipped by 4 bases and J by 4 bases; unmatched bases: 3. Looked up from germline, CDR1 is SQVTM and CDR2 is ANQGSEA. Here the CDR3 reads CSVGGTDNEKLFF. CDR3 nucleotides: TGCAGCGTTGGGGGGACAGATAATGAAAAACTGTTTTTT. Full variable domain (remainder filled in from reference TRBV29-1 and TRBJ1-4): SAVISQKPSRDICQRGTSLTIQCQVDSQVTMMFWYRQQPGQSLTLIATANQGSEATYESGFVIDKFPISRPNLTFSTLTVSNMSPEDSSIYLCSVGGTDNEKLFFGSGTQLSVL.

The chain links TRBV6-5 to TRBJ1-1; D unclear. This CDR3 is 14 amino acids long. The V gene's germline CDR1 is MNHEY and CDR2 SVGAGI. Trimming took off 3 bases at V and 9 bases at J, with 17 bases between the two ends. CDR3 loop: CASSYSIQAGKAFF. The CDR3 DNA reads TGTGCCAGCAGTTATTCAATTCAGGCAGGTAAAGCTTTCTTT.

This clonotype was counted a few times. Here the CDR3 reads CASRALGQGGETQYF. The CDR3 region has the DNA TGTGCCAGCAGGGCGCTGGGACAGGGAGGGGAGACCCAGTACTTC. This rearrangement joins TRBV12-3 or TRBV12-4 to TRBJ2-5, with 9 bases aligning to TRBD1. The CDR3 extends over 15 amino acids. Losses at the gene ends were 6 bases for V and 5 bases for J; bases not matched to a gene: 10.

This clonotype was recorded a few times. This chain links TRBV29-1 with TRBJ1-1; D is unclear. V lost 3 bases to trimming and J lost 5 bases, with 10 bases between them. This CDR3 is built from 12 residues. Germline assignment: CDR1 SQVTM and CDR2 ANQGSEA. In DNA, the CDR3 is TGCAGCGTTGATCACGGGAGAACTGAAGCTTTCTTT. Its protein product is CSVDHGRTEAFF.

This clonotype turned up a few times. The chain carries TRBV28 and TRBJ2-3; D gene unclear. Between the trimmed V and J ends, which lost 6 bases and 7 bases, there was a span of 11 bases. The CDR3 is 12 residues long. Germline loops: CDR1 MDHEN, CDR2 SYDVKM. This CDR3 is CASSPNRNTQYF. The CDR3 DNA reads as TGTGCCAGCAGCCCCAATCGGAATACGCAGTATTTT.

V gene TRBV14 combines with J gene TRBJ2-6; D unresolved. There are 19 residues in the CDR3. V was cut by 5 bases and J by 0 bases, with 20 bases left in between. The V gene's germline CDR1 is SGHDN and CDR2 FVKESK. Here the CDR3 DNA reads TGTGCCAGCAGCTCCACTTTAGACGGCCATTACTCTGGGGCCAACGTCCTGACTTTC. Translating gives CASSSTLDGHYSGANVLTF.

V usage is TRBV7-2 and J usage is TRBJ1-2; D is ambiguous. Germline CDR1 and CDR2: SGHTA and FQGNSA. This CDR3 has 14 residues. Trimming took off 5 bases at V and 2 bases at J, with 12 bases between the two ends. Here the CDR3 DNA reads TGTGCCAGCAGCGCATCGTATAACAACTATGGCTACACCTTC. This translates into CASSASYNNYGYTF.

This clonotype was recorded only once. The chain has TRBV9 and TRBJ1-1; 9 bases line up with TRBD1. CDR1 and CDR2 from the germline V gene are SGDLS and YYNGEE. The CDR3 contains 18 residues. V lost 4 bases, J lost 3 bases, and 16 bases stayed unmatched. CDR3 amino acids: CASSPHLFRDRADTEAFF. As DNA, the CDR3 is TGTGCCAGCAGCCCCCATCTATTCCGGGACAGGGCGGACACTGAAGCTTTCTTT.

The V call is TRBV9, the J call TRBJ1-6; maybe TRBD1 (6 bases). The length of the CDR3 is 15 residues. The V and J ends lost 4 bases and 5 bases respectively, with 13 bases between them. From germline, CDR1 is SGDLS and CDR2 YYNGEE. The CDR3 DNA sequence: TGTGCCAGCAGCTATGGGGGCTTAAATAATTCACCCCTCCACTTT. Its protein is CASSYGGLNNSPLHF.

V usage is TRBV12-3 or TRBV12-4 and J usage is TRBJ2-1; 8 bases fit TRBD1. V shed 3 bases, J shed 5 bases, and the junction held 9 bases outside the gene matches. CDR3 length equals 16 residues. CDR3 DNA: TGTGCCAGCAGTTTCGGTACAGGGGGTTCCCACAATGAGCAGTTCTTC. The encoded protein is CASSFGTGGSHNEQFF.